This section outlines one T cell receptor beta chain sequence together with its context. This sample was taken from a study of T cell changes during pregnancy in multiple sclerosis. This CDR3 region has 13 residues. V lost 3 bases, J lost 7 bases, and 12 bases lay in between. Germline CDR1 is MGHDK and CDR2 is SYGVNS. Some clones are missing from TCRdb's copy, which holds only in-frame ones; the method was immunoSEQ multiplex PCR. The top ten clones hold over 8% of a sample with roughly 15,000 clones, about 83% of them seen once. The sample consisted of CD8+ T cells from peripheral blood mononuclear cells, taken in the second trimester of pregnancy. The chain employs TRBV25-1 and TRBJ1-2, with D perhaps matching TRBD1 (6 bases). The TCR sequence derives from a female donor in good health, enrolled as a control in a pregnancy study. In DNA, the CDR3 is TGTGCCAGCAGTGACAGGGGCGTCTTTGGCTACACCTTC. Protein: CASSDRGVFGYTF.